The clone carrying this T cell receptor beta chain came up a few times. Its target is unknown. They built TCR cDNA with 5'RACE template switching, a step that put in a universal primer site and UMIs. MiXCR, applied by TCRdb to the 5' RACE reads, yields one record per CDR3 protein. The sample holds approximately 140,000 distinct CDR3 sequences, roughly 8% seen once. The data were obtained in a study of T cells after yellow fever vaccination. Overall study: The SMART-Seq v4 Ultra Low Input method served to prepare the low-cell-number fractions.

Whole-study findings and limits: Most primary-vaccination clones recurred post-booster (roughly 96% CD4, about 90% CD8). In FACS-sorted repertoires, abundant clonotypes from the bulk population could appear as contaminants.

CDR1 is SGHNT, CDR2 YYREEE, per germline (reference sequence). CDR3 length equals 16 residues. The junction had 13 bases not matched to a gene; V was cut back by 5 bases and J by 8 bases. The genes are TRBV5-4 and TRBJ2-1, with 10 bases that match TRBD1. This sequence was found in a man aged 30-40 years who received the YFV17D yellow fever vaccine. Sequenced here: CD4+ T cells sorted from PBMCs, sampled 5 days after the yellow fever booster vaccination. In nucleotides, the CDR3 is TGTGCCAGCAGTGGATACCGGGACAGGGGAGTCCATGAGCAGTTCTTC. Amino acid sequence: CASSGYRDRGVHEQFF.